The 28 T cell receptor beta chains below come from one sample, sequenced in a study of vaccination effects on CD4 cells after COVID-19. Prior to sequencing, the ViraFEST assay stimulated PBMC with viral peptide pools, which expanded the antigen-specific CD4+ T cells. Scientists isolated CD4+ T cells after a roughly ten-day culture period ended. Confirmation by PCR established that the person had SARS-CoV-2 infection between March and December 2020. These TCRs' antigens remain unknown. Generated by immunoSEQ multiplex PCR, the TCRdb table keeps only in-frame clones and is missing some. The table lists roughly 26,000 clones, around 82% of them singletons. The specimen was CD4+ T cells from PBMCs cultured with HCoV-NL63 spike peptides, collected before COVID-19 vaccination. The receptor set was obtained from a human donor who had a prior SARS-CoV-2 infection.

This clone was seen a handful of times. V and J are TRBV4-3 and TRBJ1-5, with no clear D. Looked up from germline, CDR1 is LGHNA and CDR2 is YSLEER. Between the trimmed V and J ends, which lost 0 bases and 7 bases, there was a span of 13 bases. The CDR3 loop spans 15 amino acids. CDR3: CASSQEEGGNQPQHF. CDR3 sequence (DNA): TGCGCCAGCAGCCAAGAGGAAGGAGGTAACCAGCCCCAGCATTTT.

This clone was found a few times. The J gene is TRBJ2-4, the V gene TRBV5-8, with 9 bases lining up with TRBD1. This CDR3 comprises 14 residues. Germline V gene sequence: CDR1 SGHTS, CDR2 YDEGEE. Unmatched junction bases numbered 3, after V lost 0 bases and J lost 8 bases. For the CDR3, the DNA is TGTGCCAGCAGCTTGGACAGGGGGCGTGACATTCAGTACTTC. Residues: CASSLDRGRDIQYF.

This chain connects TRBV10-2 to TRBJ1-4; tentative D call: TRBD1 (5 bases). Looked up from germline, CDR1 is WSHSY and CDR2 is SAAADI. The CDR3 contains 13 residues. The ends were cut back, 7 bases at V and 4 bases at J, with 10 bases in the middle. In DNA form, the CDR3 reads TGCGCCAGCACCCGGGACCATAATGAAAAACTGTTTTTT. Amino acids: CASTRDHNEKLFF.

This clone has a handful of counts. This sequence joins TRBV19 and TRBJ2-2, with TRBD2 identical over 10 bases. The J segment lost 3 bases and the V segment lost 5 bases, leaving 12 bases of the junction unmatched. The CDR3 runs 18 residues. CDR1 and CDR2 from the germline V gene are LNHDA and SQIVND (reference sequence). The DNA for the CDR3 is TGTGCCAGTAGTTTAGCGGGAGGTATATACGTCGACACCGGGGAGCTGTTTTTT. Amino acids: CASSLAGGIYVDTGELFF.

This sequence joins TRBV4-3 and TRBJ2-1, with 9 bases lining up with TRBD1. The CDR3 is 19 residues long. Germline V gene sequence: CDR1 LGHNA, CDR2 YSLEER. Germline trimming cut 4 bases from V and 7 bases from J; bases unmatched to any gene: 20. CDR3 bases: TGCGCCAGCAGCCCACAAGGGGGACAGGGAGGGGGGGACCGGAATGAGCAGTTCTTC. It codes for CASSPQGGQGGGDRNEQFF.

The CDR3 coding sequence is TGTGCCAGCGGCGCCAGACGGCAAGAGACCCAGTACTTC. As protein: CASGARRQETQYF. V gene TRBV2 combines with J gene TRBJ2-5; D is ambiguous. The CDR3 has 13 amino acids. V lost 8 bases, J lost 2 bases, and 12 bases lay in between. Germline CDR1 reads SNHLY; CDR2 reads FYNNEI.

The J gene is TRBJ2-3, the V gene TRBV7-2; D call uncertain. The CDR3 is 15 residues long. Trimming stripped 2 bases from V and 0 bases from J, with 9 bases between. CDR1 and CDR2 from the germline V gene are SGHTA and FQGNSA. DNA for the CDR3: TGTGCCAGCAGCTTAAGTAGTTTCAGCACAGATACGCAGTATTTT. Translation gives CASSLSSFSTDTQYF.

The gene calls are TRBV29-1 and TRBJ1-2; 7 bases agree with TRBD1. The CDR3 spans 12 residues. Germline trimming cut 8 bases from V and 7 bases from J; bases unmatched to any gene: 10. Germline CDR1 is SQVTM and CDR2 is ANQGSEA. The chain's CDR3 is CSSKTDRIGYTF. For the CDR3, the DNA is TGCAGCTCAAAGACGGACAGGATTGGCTACACCTTC.

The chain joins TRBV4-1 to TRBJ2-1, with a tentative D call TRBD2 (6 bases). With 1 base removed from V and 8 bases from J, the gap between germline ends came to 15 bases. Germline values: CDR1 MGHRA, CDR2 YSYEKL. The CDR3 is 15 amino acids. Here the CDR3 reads CASSQVAGYGDEQFF. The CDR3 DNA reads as TGCGCCAGCAGCCAAGTTGCGGGATATGGGGATGAGCAGTTCTTC.

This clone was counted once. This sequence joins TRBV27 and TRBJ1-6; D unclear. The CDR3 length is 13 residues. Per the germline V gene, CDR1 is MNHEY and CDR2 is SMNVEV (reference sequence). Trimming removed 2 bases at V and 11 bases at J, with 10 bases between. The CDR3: CASSLQRAAPLHF. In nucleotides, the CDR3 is TGTGCCAGCAGTTTACAACGGGCGGCACCCCTCCACTTT.

The CDR3 DNA sequence: TGCGCCAGCAGCTCTACAGGGGAGGCGGGAGCTTTCTTT. Protein product: CASSSTGEAGAFF. This chain uses TRBV5-1 with TRBJ1-1; 7 nucleotides line up with TRBD1. CDR3 length: 13 amino acids. J was trimmed by 10 bases and V by 3 bases; bases with no gene match: 9. The germline V gene has CDR1 SGHRS and CDR2 YFSETQ.

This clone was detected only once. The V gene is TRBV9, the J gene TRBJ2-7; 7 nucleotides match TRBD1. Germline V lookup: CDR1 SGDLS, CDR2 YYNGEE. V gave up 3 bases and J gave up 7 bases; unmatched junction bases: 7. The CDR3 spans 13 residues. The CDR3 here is CASSDRQGWEQYF. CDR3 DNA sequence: TGTGCCAGCAGCGACCGACAGGGTTGGGAGCAGTACTTC.

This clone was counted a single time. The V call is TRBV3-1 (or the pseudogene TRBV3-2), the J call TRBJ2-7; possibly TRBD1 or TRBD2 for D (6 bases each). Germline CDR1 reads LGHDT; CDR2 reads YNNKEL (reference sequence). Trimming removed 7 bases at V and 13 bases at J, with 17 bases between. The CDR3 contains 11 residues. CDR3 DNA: TGTGCCAGCAACTCTGGGGGGCCATTATACTTC. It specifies CASNSGGPLYF.

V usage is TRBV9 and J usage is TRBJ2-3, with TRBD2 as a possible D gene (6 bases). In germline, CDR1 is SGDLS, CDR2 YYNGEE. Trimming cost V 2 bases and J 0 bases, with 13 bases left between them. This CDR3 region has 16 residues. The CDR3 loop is CASSVGLASSTDTQYF. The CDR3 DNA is TGTGCCAGCAGCGTTGGCCTAGCGTCGAGCACAGATACGCAGTATTTT.

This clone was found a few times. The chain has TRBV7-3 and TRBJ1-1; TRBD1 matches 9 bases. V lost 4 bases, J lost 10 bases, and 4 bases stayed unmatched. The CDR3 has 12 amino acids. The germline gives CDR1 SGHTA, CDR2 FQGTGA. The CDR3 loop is CASSSGQGRAFF. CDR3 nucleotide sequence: TGTGCCAGCAGCTCCGGACAGGGGCGAGCTTTCTTT.

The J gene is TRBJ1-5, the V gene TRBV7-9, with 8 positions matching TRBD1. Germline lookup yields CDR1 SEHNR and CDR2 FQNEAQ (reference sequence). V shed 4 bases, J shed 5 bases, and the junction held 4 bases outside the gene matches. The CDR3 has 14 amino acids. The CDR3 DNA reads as TGTGCCAGCAGCTCCGACAGGGGTTATCAGCCCCAGCATTTT. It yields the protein CASSSDRGYQPQHF.

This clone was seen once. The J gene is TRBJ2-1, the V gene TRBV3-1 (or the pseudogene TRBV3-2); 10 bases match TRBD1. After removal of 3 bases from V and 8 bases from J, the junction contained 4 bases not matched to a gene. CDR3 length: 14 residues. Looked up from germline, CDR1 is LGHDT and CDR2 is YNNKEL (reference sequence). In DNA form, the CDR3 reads TGTGCCAGCAGCCAGAGACAGGGGGCCGATGAGCAGTTCTTC. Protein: CASSQRQGADEQFF.

The CDR3 loop reads CASSWREASPEKLFF. The CDR3 DNA reads as TGTGCCAGCAGCTGGAGAGAGGCGTCTCCTGAAAAACTGTTTTTT. The chain couples TRBV5-6 to TRBJ1-4; D is uncertain. V shed 3 bases and J shed 7 bases, with 16 bases lying between them. CDR3 size: 15 residues. Germline values: CDR1 SGHDT, CDR2 YYEEEE. Looking up the rest from reference TRBV5-6 and TRBJ1-4 gives the full variable domain: DAGVTQSPTHLIKTRGQQVTLRCSPKSGHDTVSWYQQALGQGPQFIFQYYEEEERQRGNFPDRFSGHQFPNYSSELNVNALLLGDSALYLCASSWREASPEKLFFGSGTQLSVL.

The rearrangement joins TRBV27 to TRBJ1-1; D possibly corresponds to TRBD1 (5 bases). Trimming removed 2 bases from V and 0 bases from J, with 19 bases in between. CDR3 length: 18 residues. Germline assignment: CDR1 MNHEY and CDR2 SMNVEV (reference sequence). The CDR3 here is CASSLPRQGGVMNTEAFF. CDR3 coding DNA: TGTGCCAGCAGTTTACCTCGTCAGGGCGGGGTTATGAACACTGAAGCTTTCTTT.

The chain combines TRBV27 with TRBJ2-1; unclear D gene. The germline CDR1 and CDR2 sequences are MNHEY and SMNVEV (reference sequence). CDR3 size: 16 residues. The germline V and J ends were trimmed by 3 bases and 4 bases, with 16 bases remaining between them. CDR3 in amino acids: CASSLDSLAEYNEQFF. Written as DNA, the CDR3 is TGTGCCAGCAGTTTGGATAGCCTCGCGGAATACAATGAGCAGTTCTTC.

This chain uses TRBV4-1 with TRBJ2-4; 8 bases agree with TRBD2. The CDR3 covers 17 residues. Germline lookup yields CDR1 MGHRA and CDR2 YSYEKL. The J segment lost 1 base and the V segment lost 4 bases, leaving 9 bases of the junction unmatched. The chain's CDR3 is CASSLNSGVGAKNIQYF. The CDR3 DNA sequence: TGCGCCAGCAGCCTAAATAGCGGGGTAGGGGCCAAAAACATTCAGTACTTC.

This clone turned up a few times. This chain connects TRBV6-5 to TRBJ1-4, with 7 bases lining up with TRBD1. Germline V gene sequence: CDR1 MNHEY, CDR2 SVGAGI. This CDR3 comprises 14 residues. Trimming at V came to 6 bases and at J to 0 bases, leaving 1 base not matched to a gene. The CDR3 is CASRGQTTNEKLFF. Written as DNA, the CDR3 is TGTGCCAGCAGGGGACAGACAACTAATGAAAAACTGTTTTTT.

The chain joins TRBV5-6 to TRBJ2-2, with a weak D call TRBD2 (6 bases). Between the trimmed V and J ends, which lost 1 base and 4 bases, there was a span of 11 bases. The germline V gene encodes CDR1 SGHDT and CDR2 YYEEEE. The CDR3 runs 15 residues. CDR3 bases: TGTGCCAGCAGCTTGAGGGGAGCGGGCACCGGGGAGCTGTTTTTT. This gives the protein CASSLRGAGTGELFF.

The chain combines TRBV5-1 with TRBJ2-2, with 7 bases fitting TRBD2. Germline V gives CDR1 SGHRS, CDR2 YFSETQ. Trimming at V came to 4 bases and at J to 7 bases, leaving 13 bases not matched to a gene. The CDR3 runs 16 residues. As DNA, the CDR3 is TGCGCCAGCAGCACGGCAAAGCGGGGCGGTAGCGGGGAGCTGTTTTTT. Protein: CASSTAKRGGSGELFF. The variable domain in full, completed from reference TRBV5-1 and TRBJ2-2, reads KAGVTQTPRYLIKTRGQQVTLSCSPISGHRSVSWYQQTPGQGLQFLFEYFSETQRNKGNFPGRFSGRQFSNSRSEMNVSTLELGDSALYLCASSTAKRGGSGELFFGEGSRLTVL.

The CDR3 here is CASSLLTSRTTNEQFF. CDR3 coding DNA: TGCGCCAGCAGCTTGTTGACTAGCCGAACCACTAATGAGCAGTTCTTC. The V call is TRBV5-1, the J call TRBJ2-1, with 7 bases aligning to TRBD2. Germline values: CDR1 SGHRS, CDR2 YFSETQ. V was pared by 1 base and J by 7 bases, with 11 bases of the junction left unmatched. The CDR3 consists of 16 residues.

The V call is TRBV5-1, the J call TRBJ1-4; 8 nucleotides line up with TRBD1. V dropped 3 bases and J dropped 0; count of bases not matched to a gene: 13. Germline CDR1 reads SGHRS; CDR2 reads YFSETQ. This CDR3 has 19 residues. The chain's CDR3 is CASSSIPGTGPSTNEKLFF. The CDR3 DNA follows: TGCGCCAGCAGCTCAATCCCCGGGACAGGACCTTCAACTAATGAAAAACTGTTTTTT.

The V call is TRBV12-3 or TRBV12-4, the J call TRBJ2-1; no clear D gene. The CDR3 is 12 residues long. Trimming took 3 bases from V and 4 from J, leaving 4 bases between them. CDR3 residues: CASSFGYNEQFF. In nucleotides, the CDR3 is TGTGCCAGCAGTTTCGGGTACAATGAGCAGTTCTTC.

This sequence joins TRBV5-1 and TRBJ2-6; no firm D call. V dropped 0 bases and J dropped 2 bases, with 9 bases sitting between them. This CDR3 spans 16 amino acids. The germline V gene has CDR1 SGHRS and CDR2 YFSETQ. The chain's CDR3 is CASSLGAITGANVLTF. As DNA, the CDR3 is TGCGCCAGCAGCTTGGGGGCCATAACTGGGGCCAACGTCCTGACTTTC.